The entry below gives a single T cell receptor beta chain sequence along with its context. Its antigen is still unknown. This sample stems from a study of cytomegalovirus exposure and HLA in healthy donors. In the study overall: Out of 398 genotyped donors, about 80% belonged to the Caucasian-associated ancestry cluster.

Study observations and caveats: Previous analysis showed most TCR beta V segments were productive about 90% or about 30% of the time.

This CDR3 is 12 amino acids long. Germline CDR1 SNHLY, CDR2 FYNNEI. J lost 14 bases, V lost 5 bases, and 7 bases had no gene match. The PCR was carried out with 60 Vbeta primers and 13 Jbeta primers. Sequencing used immunoSEQ multiplex PCR; TCRdb keeps in-frame clones, though not all of them. Counted here are 100,000 or so clones, over 60% occurring once; the ten biggest clones make up more than 8%. This TCR came from a middle-aged man in good health and CMV-seropositive. The genes are TRBV2 and TRBJ1-4; the match to TRBD1 covers 8 bases. The sequencing sample was made of PBMCs. As DNA, the CDR3 is TGTGCCAGCAGTCCAACCCGGGACAGGCTGTTTTTT. Its protein product is CASSPTRDRLFF.